The sequence of this T cell receptor beta chain was determined in a study of blood T cell repertoires in COVID-19 (dated by TCRdb to 2020 to 2021). In the study overall: Collaborator samples came from the United States, Italy and Spain and covered acute and convalescent phases of COVID-19. The prospective study material was composed of cDNA or gDNA derived from T cells, B-cell-depleted T cells, or PBMCs. Deeply sampled blood TCRbeta repertoires from subjects exposed to, actively infected with, or recovered from COVID-19 were included in the dataset. A freely available public database, intended as a resource for researchers studying the immune response to SARS-CoV-2, is where the repertoires were released. The samples were drawn from two sources: the first 160 participants of the ongoing ImmuneRACE study, and 1,000 to 1,500 subjects contributed by 6 global collaborators. Sample metadata almost always included a de-identified subject ID, COVID-19 status, age in years and sex. HLA class I and class II types, where available, came from metadata supplied by the sample provider rather than from assay-based typing.

What the study reported, not specific to this receptor: How much clinical and demographic metadata was included differed by source and by participant, and the metadata was provided uncurated.

Participants in the prospective study were enrolled through a virtual design, were aged roughly 18 to 90 years, and lived in 24 United States geographic areas. In the prospective study, participants were assigned to cohorts based on the clinical history participants reported in a screening survey and a study questionnaire. Each participant in the prospective study had whole blood, serum and a nasopharyngeal or oropharyngeal swab collected by mobile phlebotomists. Over a roughly 2-month period, participants in the prospective study had the option of providing additional blood draws and questionnaires. Blood samples from the prospective study were shipped frozen or at room temperature prior to DNA extraction. A word on this clone: No cognate antigen has been identified for it. The record has no base qualities; no much larger clone is one base away.

From the cysteine up to the phenylalanine, the CDR3 has a length of 10 residues. The sequence is cut down to CDR3 DNA, 30 bases in frame from base 1. The germline V gene (reference sequence) yields SEHNR for CDR1 and FQNEAQ for CDR2. A distance of 11 bases separates the germline ends of V and J, which lose 10 bases and 8 bases respectively. TCRbeta CDR3 regions were amplified from genomic DNA using the immunoSEQ Assay, a bias-controlled multiplex PCR. The source study handled its data this way. Within the assay, amplification of reference gene primers was used to estimate how many nucleated cells each sample contained. To quantify the absolute abundance of each unique TCRbeta CDR3 rearrangement, sequence reads were collapsed and filtered. For each sample, productive Simpson clonality was calculated as the square root of Simpson's diversity index over productive rearrangements. TCRdb re-hosts the immuneACCESS table, in-frame sequences only. Its copies lack some clones; in the studies checked, an unresolved V gene accounts for under half of them, and the cause for the rest is not known. V, J and clone size were drawn from that table, and D and trimming were deduced from the DNA. For this sample the table gives under 300,000 clones, of which approximately 86% were detected only once. The ten largest make up 3.3% of the sample.

The chain joins TRBV7-9 to TRBJ1-1; the D gene lacks a confident call. This receptor was identified in a middle-aged woman with acute COVID-19. Sequencing was done on a sample of PBMCs or T cells enriched from blood (not recorded which). The CDR3: CATRAPEAFF. The bases are TGTGCCACCCGAGCTCCAGAAGCTTTCTTT.